This T cell receptor (beta chain) was documented in a study of chemoradiotherapy in HPV16-positive cancers. This table comes from immunoSEQ multiplex PCR, and its TCRdb copy is limited to in-frame clones, with some not included. The data hold fewer than 40,000 clones, with about 87% observed a single time. Concerning this clone itself: Its antigen is undetermined.

Study results and caveats: In HPV16-positive patients, HPV-responsive T-cell expansion tracked better recurrence-free survival. Non-HPV-specific T cells did not expand in tumors during treatment, whereas candidate HPV-specific clones and E7-related motifs did. Only two HPV16-positive patients supplied the functional HPV-specificity definition.

The germline V and J ends were trimmed by 5 bases and 7 bases, with 9 bases remaining between them. The CDR3 is made up of 11 amino acids. Looked up from germline, CDR1 is LNHDA and CDR2 is SQIVND (reference sequence). Repertoires were sampled repeatedly during chemoradiotherapy. This chain connects TRBV19 to TRBJ2-7; no clear D. Material: blood, obtained from a patient who underwent chemoradiotherapy. The TCR comes from a human donor with HPV-associated anogenital cancer. As DNA, the CDR3 is TGTGCCAGTAGTCATGAGTGGGAGCAGTACTTC. It specifies CASSHEWEQYF.